This TCR beta chain was retrieved from a study of identical twins (dated by TCRdb to about 2016). Some background on the complete study: The study deep-sequenced TCR alpha and beta repertoires from monozygotic twins, unrelated adults of various ages and cord blood to test whether fetal clonotypes persist. Replicate twin experiments were performed at different times using different library preparation protocols to rule out contamination. Points the paper makes about the study in general: Because the same donors could not be followed over many years, the conclusions depended on cross-sectional statistical analysis. Recombination models systematically underestimated out-of-frame TCR alpha sharing in monozygotic twins but agreed with sharing between unrelated individuals. Invariant T cells such as MAIT and iNKT could partly confound zero-insertion analyses, although diverse VJ usage argued against such confounding for most clonotypes. Abundant cord blood beta clonotypes carried fewer insertions; young adult naive repertoires showed a weaker similar trend, while memory repertoires showed none. In beta out-of-frame sequences, excess twin sharing was weaker, because having fewer shared sequences lowered the signal-to-noise ratio. Out-of-frame TCR alpha sequences shared between twins showed an excess of low generation-probability sequences compared with coincidental sharing between unrelated individuals.

The library was obtained by 5' RACE. Sequencing was carried out with an Illumina HiSeq 2000. A universal primer binding site was introduced by template switching, and a unique molecular identifier was present in the final cDNA, enabling accurate counting of TCR cDNA molecules. First-strand cDNA for TCR alpha and beta chains was synthesized from specific primers in the conserved constant-segment region. To control for contamination, every cDNA library carried two barcodes: a SMART-Mk sample barcode plus Illumina barcodes. Two successive PCR steps introduced TruSeq adapter sequences along with Illumina sample barcodes. Sequencing of the TCR alpha and beta cDNA libraries was done on the Illumina HiSeq platform using custom primers. The study's processing was this. MiGEC processed the raw reads to extract unique molecular identifiers, while MiXCR was used to determine the CDR3 positions. For each individual, recombination models were inferred using an EM algorithm with the repgenHMM and IGoR tools. The analysis of shared clonotypes was done with the tcR package in R, with sharing normalized by the product of cloneset sizes. Out-of-frame nonproductive sequences were analyzed to study raw recombination free of thymic and clonal selection effects. TCRdb reprocessed the public reads (quality trimming at Q25 with fastp, clone calling with MiXCR) and kept in-frame beta chains. Under each unique CDR3 protein, matching rows form one entry showing the most common genes and DNA. V and J calls and clone size were set by TCRdb, not the authors. A total of 600,000 to 800,000 distinct CDR3 sequences appear in this sample, 21% of them only once. The leading ten clones occupy about 4.3% of the sample.

CDR1 and CDR2 are read off the germline V gene (reference sequence) as MNHEY and SMNVEV. The CDR3 contains 14 residues, cysteine and phenylalanine counted. Only the CDR3 DNA is retained, 42 bases long and in frame from the first base. V and J lose 3 bases and 5 bases, and a span of 11 bases separates them. A few counts support this clonotype. No cognate antigen has been identified for it. It has no much larger one-base neighbor in the sample; base qualities were not kept. All donors were healthy Caucasians. The twin cohort consisted of three pairs of female monozygotic twins, all aged roughly 18 to 29 years. The RNA used for TCR libraries was isolated from peripheral blood mononuclear cells. These data also featured in a second study, about T cells expressing NK-cell markers. In that second paper, the authors write: TCR beta-chain repertoires were profiled in sorted CD3+CD56+NKG2C+, CD3+CD56+NKG2C- and CD3+CD56-NKG2C+ T-cell subsets from several donors. Seven of the eight sequenced donors were HCMV-seropositive and one was HCMV-seronegative. To restrict sorting to alphabetaTCR-expressing T cells, an anti-gammadeltaTCR antibody was added in several experiments. In six donors, the dominant CD3+CD56+NKG2C+ clonotypes were among the top 10 CD8+ clonotypes and accounted for about 1.0-8% of CD8+ T cells. Those dominant clonotypes were again the most abundant among CD3+CD56-NKG2C+ cells in a few donors, at about 28.3-65%. It remained unclear whether the expanded NKG2C-expressing T cell clones were specific for HCMV antigens. All eight donors whose samples were sequenced were randomly selected healthy volunteers, three of them men and five women. HCMV-specific IgG was detected in serum with a commercial ELISA kit to determine HCMV serostatus. For six donors, unsorted PBMC were also used to sequence bulk peripheral blood T-cell repertoires. Reads were demultiplexed and grouped by UMI with MIGEC, and clonotypes were assembled and quantified with MiTCR. To exclude erroneous sequences, only TCR cDNA sequences supported by at least two reads were retained. The tcR package was used for downstream repertoire analysis, with clonotypes matched between fractions based on CDR3 nucleotide sequence plus V segment. VDJmatch was used to annotate antigen specificity against VDJdb, with one amino acid substitution allowed in CDR3.

The rearrangement joined TRBV27 to TRBJ1-5; TRBD1 is perhaps the D gene, given 5 matching bases. The material sequenced was PBMCs. The sequence was collected from a woman between 18 and 30 years old in good health. This receptor carries the CDR3 CASSFRGADQPQHF. The base sequence is TGTGCCAGCAGTTTTAGGGGCGCCGATCAGCCCCAGCATTTT.